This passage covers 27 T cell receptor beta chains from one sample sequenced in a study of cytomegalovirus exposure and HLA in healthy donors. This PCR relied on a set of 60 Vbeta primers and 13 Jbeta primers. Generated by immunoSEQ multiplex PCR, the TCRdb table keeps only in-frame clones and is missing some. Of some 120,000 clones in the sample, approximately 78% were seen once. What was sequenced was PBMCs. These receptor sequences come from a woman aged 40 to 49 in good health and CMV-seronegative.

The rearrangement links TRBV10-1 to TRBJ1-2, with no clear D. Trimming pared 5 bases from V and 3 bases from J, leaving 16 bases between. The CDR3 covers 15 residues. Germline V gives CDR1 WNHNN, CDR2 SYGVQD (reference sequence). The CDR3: CASSRPGLLDYGYTF. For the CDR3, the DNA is TGCGCCAGCAGTCGCCCCGGACTATTGGACTATGGCTACACCTTC.

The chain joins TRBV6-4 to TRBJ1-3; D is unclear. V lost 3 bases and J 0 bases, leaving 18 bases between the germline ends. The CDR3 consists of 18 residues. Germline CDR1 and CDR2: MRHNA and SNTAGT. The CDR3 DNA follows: TGTGCCAGCAGTGAGGAGGGTTGGCGGCCTCACTCTGGAAACACCATATATTTT. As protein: CASSEEGWRPHSGNTIYF.

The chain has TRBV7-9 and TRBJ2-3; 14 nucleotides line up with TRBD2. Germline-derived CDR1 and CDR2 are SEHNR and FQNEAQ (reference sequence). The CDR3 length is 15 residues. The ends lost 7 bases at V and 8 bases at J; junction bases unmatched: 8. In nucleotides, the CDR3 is TGTGCCAGCACCCGTGGGACTAGCGGGAGAAGTACGCAGTATTTT. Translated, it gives CASTRGTSGRSTQYF.

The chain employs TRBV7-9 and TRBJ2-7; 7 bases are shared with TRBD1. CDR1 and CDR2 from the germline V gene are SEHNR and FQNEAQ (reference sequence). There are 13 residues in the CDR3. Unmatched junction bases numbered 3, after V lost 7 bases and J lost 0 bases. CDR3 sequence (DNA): TGTGCCAGCACCCCAGGGGGCTCCTACGAGCAGTACTTC. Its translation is CASTPGGSYEQYF.

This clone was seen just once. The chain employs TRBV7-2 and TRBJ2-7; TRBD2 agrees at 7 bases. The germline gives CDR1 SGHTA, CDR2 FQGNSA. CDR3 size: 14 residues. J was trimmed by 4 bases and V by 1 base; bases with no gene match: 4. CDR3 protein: CASSLGSGNYEQYF. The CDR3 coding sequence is TGTGCCAGCAGCTTAGGCAGCGGGAATTACGAGCAGTACTTC.

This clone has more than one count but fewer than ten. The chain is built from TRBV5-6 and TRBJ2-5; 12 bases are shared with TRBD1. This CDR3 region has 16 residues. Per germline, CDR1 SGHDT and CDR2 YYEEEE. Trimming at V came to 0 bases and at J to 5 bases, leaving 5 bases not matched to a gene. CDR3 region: CASSLAAGTGGETQYF. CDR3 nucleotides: TGTGCCAGCAGCTTGGCCGCCGGGACAGGGGGCGAGACCCAGTACTTC.

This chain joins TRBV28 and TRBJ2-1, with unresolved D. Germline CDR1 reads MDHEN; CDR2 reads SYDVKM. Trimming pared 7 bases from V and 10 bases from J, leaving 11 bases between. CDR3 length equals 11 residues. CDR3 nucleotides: TGTGCCAGCAAAACTAATCGGGAGCAGTTCTTC. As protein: CASKTNREQFF.

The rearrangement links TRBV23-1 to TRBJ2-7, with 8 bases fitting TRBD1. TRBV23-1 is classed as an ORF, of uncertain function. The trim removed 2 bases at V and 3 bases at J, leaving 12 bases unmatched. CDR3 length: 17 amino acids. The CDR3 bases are TGCGCCAGCAGTCAACCAGAGAGGACCGGGACAGGCTACGAGCAGTACTTC. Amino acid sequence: CASSQPERTGTGYEQYF.

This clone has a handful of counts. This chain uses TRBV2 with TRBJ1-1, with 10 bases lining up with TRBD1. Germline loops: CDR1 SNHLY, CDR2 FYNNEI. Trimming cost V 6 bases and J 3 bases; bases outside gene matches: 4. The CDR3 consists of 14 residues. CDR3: CASRTGGWDTEAFF. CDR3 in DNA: TGTGCCAGCAGGACAGGGGGCTGGGACACTGAAGCTTTCTTT.

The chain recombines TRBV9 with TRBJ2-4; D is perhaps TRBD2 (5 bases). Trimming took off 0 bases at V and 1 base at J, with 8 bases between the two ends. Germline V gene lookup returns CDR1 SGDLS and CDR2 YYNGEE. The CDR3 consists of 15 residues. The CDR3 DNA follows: TGTGCCAGCAGCGTAGATGGGGAGGCCAAAAACATTCAGTACTTC. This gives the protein CASSVDGEAKNIQYF.

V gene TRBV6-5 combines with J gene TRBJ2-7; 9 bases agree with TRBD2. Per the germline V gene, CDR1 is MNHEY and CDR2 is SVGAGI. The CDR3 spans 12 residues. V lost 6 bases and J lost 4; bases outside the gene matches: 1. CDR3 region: CASRTSGYEQYF. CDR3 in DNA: TGTGCCAGCAGGACTAGCGGATACGAGCAGTACTTC.

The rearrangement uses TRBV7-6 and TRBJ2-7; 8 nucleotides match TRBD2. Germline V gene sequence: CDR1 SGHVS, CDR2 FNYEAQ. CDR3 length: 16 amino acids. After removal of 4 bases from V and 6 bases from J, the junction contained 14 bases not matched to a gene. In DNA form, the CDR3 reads TGTGCCAGCAGCTCTGCGGCAAGCGGGAGCTCCATCGAGCAGTACTTC. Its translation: CASSSAASGSSIEQYF.

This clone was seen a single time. CDR3 protein: CASSYSIQGWAEQYF. The DNA for the CDR3 is TGTGCCAGCAGTTACTCGATACAGGGATGGGCCGAGCAGTACTTC. The V gene is TRBV6-5, the J gene TRBJ2-7; D possibly corresponds to TRBD1 (6 bases). The germline V gene encodes CDR1 MNHEY and CDR2 SVGAGI. V was trimmed by 0 bases and J by 6 bases, leaving 15 bases between them. The CDR3 runs 15 residues.

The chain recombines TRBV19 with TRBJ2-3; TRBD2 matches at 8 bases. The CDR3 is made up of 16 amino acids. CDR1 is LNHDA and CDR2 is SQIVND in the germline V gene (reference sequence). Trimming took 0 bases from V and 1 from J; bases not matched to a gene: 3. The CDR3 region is CASSIDLRGGTDTQYF. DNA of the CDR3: TGTGCCAGTAGTATAGATCTGCGGGGGGGCACAGATACGCAGTATTTT.

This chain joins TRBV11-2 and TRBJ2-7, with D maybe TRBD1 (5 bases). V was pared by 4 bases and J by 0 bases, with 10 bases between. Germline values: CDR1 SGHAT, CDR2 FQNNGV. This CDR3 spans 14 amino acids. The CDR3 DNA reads TGTGCCAGCAGCTCTGGACACAGCTCCTACGAGCAGTACTTC. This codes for CASSSGHSSYEQYF.

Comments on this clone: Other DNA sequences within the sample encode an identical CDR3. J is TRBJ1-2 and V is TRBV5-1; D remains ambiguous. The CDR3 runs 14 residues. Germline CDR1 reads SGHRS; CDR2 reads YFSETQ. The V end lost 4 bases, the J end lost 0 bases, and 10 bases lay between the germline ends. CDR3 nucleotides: TGCGCCAGCAGCCTAGAAAGCCCTAACTATGGCTACACCTTC. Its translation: CASSLESPNYGYTF.

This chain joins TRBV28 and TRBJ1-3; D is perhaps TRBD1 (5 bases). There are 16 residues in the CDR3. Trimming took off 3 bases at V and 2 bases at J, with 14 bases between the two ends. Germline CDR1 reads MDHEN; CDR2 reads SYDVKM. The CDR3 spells CASSFFIGGAGNTIYF. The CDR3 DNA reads TGTGCCAGCAGTTTCTTTATCGGGGGAGCTGGAAACACCATATATTTT.

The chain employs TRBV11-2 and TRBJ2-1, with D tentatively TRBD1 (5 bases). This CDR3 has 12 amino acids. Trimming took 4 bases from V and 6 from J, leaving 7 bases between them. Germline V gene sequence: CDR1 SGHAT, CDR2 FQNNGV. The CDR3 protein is CASSSQGNEQFF. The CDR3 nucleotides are TGTGCCAGCAGCTCCCAGGGCAATGAGCAGTTCTTC.

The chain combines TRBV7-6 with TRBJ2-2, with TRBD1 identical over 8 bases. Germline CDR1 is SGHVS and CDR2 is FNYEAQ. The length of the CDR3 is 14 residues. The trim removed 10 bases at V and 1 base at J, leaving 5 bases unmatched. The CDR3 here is CATAGGVNTGELFF. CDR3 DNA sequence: TGTGCCACCGCAGGGGGCGTGAACACCGGGGAGCTGTTTTTT.

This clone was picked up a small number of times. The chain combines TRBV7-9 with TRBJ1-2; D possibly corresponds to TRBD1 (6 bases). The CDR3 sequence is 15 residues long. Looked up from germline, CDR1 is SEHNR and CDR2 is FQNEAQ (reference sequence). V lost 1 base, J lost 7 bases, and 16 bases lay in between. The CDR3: CASSLGSAGAFGYTF. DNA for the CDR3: TGTGCCAGCAGCTTAGGTTCGGCAGGGGCATTTGGCTACACCTTC.

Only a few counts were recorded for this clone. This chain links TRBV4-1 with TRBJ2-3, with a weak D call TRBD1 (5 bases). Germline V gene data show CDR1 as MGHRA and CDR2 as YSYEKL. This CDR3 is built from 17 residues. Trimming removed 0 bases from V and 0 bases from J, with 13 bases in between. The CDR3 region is CASSQDWAGSSTDTQYF. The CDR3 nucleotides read TGCGCCAGCAGCCAAGATTGGGCAGGGTCTAGCACAGATACGCAGTATTTT.

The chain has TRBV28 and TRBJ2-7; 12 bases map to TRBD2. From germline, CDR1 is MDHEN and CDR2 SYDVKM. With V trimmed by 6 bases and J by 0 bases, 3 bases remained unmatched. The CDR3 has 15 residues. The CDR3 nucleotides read TGTGCCAGCAGCTTGGGACTAGCGGGCTCCTACGAGCAGTACTTC. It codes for CASSLGLAGSYEQYF.

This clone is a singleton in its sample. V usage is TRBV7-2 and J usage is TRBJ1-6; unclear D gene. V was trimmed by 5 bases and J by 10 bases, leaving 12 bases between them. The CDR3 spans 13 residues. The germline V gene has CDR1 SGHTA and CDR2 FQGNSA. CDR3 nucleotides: TGTGCCAGCAGCCCCGTCGCTAAATCACCCCTCCACTTT. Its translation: CASSPVAKSPLHF.

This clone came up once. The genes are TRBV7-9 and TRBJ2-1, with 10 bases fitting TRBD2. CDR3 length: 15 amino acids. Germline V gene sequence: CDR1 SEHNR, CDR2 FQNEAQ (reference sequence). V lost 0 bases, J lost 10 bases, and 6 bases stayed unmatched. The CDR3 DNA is TGTGCCAGCAGCTTAGCCCTAGCGGGAGTATGGGAGCAGTTCTTC. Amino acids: CASSLALAGVWEQFF.

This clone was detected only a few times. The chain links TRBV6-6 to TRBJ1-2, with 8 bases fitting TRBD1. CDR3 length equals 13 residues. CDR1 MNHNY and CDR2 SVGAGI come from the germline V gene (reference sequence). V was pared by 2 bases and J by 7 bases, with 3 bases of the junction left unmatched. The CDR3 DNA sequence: TGTGCCAGCAGTTACGGAACAGGGGGTGGCTACACCTTC. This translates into CASSYGTGGGYTF.

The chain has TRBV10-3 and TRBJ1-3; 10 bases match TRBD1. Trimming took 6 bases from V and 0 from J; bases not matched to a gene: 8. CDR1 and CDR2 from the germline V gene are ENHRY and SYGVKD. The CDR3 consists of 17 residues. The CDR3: CAIRDRGFGSSGNTIYF. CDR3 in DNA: TGTGCCATCAGGGACAGGGGGTTCGGTAGCTCTGGAAACACCATATATTTT.

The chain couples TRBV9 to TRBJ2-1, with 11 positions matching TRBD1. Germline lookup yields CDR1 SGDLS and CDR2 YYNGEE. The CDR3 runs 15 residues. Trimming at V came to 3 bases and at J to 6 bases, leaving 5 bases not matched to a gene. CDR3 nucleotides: TGTGCCAGCAGCGCGCCGGGACAGGGGGTCAATGAGCAGTTCTTC. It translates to CASSAPGQGVNEQFF.